This TCR beta chain is from a study of OX40 agonist ivuxolimab in advanced cancers. Study-wide results and limits: Partial responders treated at 0.1-3.0 mg/kg exhibited clonal expansion among the lowest measured.

A note on this clone: Antigen: not known.

V was clipped by 4 bases and J by 1 base, with 13 bases between them. The germline CDR1 and CDR2 sequences are SGHRS and YFSETQ. The CDR3 has 15 residues. Produced via immunoSEQ multiplex PCR; TCRdb's table is partial and in-frame only. The sample lists around 20,000 clones, around 69% occurring once. The chain combines TRBV5-1 with TRBJ2-3, with D perhaps being TRBD1 or TRBD2 (5 bases each). The sequence was obtained from an adult with an advanced solid tumor such as melanoma, head and neck, liver or kidney cancer. Here the sequenced sample was CD4+ or CD8+ T cells sorted from blood, taken in a trial of the OX40 agonist ivuxolimab. The CDR3 nucleotides read TGCGCCAGCAGCGCGGCTCAGGGAGGCACAGATACGCAGTATTTT. It codes for CASSAAQGGTDTQYF.